This T cell receptor (beta chain) derives from a study of cytomegalovirus exposure and HLA in healthy donors. Study results and limitations: Investigators reported 150 to 200 TCR beta chains as tied to cytomegalovirus. It was confirmed in vitro that a few of the CMV-associated chains were specific for CMV antigens.

The count of this clone is one. What it binds is unknown. Trimming cost V 7 bases and J 8 bases; bases outside gene matches: 19. The CDR3 is 18 residues long. The germline V gene encodes CDR1 WSHSY and CDR2 SAAADI. Measured with immunoSEQ multiplex PCR; TCRdb has only the in-frame clones, and not every one. The sample includes roughly 150,000 clones, approximately 86% of them seen just once. This TCR came from a man younger than 35 in good health and CMV-seropositive. The chain couples TRBV10-2 to TRBJ2-1; 11 positions match TRBD2. Specimen: PBMCs. The CDR3 DNA sequence: TGCGCCAGCATGGGGCTAGCGGGGGGCATTGGCGTGCATGATGAGCAGTTCTTC. This sequence encodes CASMGLAGGIGVHDEQFF.